This is a list of T cell receptor beta chains from one sample in a study of blood T cell repertoires in COVID-19. Produced via immunoSEQ multiplex PCR; TCRdb's table is partial and in-frame only. The sample lists about 120,000 clones, roughly four fifths occurring once. Specimen: peripheral blood. These TCRs come from a human donor in a cohort sampled during active COVID-19. Each CDR3 is given with its conserved first and last residue. Each record gives: clone size, V gene, J gene, D gene, CDR3 protein, CDR3 DNA. A D gene is named only where the DNA matches it firmly. Clone size is stated in some rows and not others, as once, few, many or a class when expanded.

few,TRBV6-5,TRBJ2-3,.,CASSYSTFTDTQYF,TGTGCCAGCAGTTACAGTACTTTCACAGATACGCAGTATTTT
.,TRBV19,TRBJ2-7,.,CASSRGRDINYEQYF,TGTGCCAGTAGTAGAGGCCGGGACATAAACTACGAGCAGTACTTC
.,TRBV6-5,TRBJ2-7,TRBD1,CASLPLPGQGYEQYF,TGTGCCAGCCTCCCCCTACCGGGACAGGGGTACGAGCAGTACTTC
few,TRBV2,TRBJ1-5,.,CASSAQGLNQPQHF,TGTGCCAGCAGTGCTCAGGGCCTAAATCAGCCCCAGCATTTT
.,TRBV3-1/TRBV3-2,TRBJ2-7,TRBD2,CASSPTGLAGLYEQYF,TGTGCCAGCAGCCCCACGGGACTAGCAGGCCTTTACGAGCAGTACTTC
.,TRBV5-6,TRBJ2-3,.,CASSLSRTDTQYF,TGTGCCAGCAGCTTGTCGAGGACAGATACGCAGTATTTT
.,TRBV7-9,TRBJ2-3,.,CASSFEATPQYF,TGTGCCAGCAGCTTTGAGGCAACCCCCCAGTATTTT
.,TRBV18,TRBJ2-3,TRBD2,CASSPKGLAGVTDTQYF,TGTGCCAGCTCACCAAAGGGACTAGCGGGGGTGACAGATACGCAGTATTTT
.,TRBV7-9,TRBJ1-3,.,CASSTPKLLSSGNTIYF,TGTGCCAGCAGCACCCCTAAGCTCCTAAGCTCTGGAAACACCATATATTTT
.,TRBV6-1,TRBJ2-3,.,CASSGYGAGLQDTQYF,TGTGCCAGCAGTGGATACGGAGCGGGTCTGCAGGATACGCAGTATTTT
.,TRBV5-1,TRBJ1-1,TRBD1,CASTLAGTGGGKGTEAFF,TGCGCCAGCACCTTGGCGGGAACAGGGGGCGGAAAGGGCACTGAAGCTTTCTTT
.,TRBV7-9,TRBJ2-5,.,CASSRSVQETQYF,TGTGCCAGCAGCCGGTCGGTCCAAGAGACCCAGTACTTC
.,TRBV5-1,TRBJ2-6,TRBD1,CASSLSLTGALGANVLTF,TGCGCCAGCAGCCTGTCCTTGACAGGGGCTCTGGGGGCCAACGTCCTGACTTTC
.,TRBV6-2/TRBV6-3,TRBJ2-2,TRBD1,CASSPPGTANSGELFF,TGTGCCAGCAGCCCCCCCGGGACAGCTAACTCCGGGGAGCTGTTTTTT
.,TRBV10-2,TRBJ2-7,.,CASEQGGEQYF,TGCGCCAGCGAACAGGGCGGGGAGCAGTACTTC
.,TRBV5-5,TRBJ2-7,.,CASSLFPTDSYEQYF,TGTGCCAGCAGCTTGTTCCCAACAGATTCCTACGAGCAGTACTTC
.,TRBV3-1/TRBV3-2,TRBJ2-2,TRBD2,CASSQNLGRLAGGPGELFF,TGTGCCAGCAGCCAGAACCTAGGACGGCTAGCGGGGGGGCCCGGGGAGCTGTTTTTT
.,TRBV6-5,TRBJ1-5,TRBD1,CASSFGQGANQPQHF,TGTGCCAGCAGTTTCGGACAGGGGGCCAATCAGCCCCAGCATTTT
.,TRBV3-1/TRBV3-2,TRBJ2-3,TRBD2,CASSPPRASGGASTQYF,TGTGCCAGCAGCCCCCCCAGGGCTAGCGGGGGGGCATCTACGCAGTATTTT
.,TRBV11-3,TRBJ2-1,.,CASSLGPSDEQFF,TGTGCCAGCAGCTTAGGGCCCTCTGATGAGCAGTTCTTC
.,TRBV5-1,TRBJ2-5,TRBD2,CASSLAVAGGPFQETQYF,TGCGCCAGCAGCTTGGCGGTTGCGGGGGGGCCCTTCCAAGAGACCCAGTACTTC
.,TRBV6-5,TRBJ1-1,TRBD1,CASSYSGTVNTEAFF,TGTGCCAGCAGTTACTCCGGGACAGTGAACACTGAAGCTTTCTTT
few,TRBV4-1,TRBJ1-5,TRBD1,CASSRTGDASQPQHF,TGCGCCAGCAGTCGGACAGGGGATGCGAGTCAGCCCCAGCATTTT
.,TRBV20-1,TRBJ2-1,.,CSARRYNEQFF,TGCAGTGCTAGACGGTACAATGAGCAGTTCTTC
.,TRBV28,TRBJ2-7,.,CASSHNRVTYEQYF,TGTGCCAGCAGTCATAACAGGGTTACCTACGAGCAGTACTTC